This T cell receptor beta chain is from a study of blood T cell repertoires in COVID-19. Sequencing was performed with immunoSEQ multiplex PCR; in TCRdb, only in-frame clones are kept and a portion is missing. The sample includes about 210,000 clones, around 87% of them seen just once. The length of the CDR3 is 18 residues. Losses at the gene ends were 5 bases for V and 10 bases for J; bases not matched to a gene: 17. Germline V gene lookup returns CDR1 LNHDA and CDR2 SQIVND (reference sequence). Sequences were obtained from peripheral blood. The TCR comes from a man in his sixties who had recovered from COVID-19. The rearrangement joins TRBV19 to TRBJ1-6; 10 bases are a match to TRBD1. This CDR3 is CASSSRRTGQGVGSPLHF. The DNA of the CDR3 is TGTGCCAGTAGTTCCCGTCGGACCGGACAGGGGGTAGGGTCACCCCTCCACTTT. The entire variable domain, with the rest obtained from reference TRBV19 and TRBJ1-6, is as follows: DGGITQSPKYLFRKEGQNVTLSCEQNLNHDAMYWYRQDPGQGLRLIYYSQIVNDFQKGDIAEGYSVSREKKESFPLTVTSAQKNPTAFYLCASSSRRTGQGVGSPLHFGNGTRLTVT.